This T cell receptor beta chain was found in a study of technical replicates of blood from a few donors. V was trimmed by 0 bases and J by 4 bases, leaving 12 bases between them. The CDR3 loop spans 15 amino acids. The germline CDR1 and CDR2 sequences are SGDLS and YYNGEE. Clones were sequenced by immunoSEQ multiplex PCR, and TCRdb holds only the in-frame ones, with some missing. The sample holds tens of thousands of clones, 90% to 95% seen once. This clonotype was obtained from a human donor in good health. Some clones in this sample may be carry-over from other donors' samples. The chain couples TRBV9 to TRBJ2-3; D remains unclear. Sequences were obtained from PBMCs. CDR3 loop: CASSVAGLLPDTQYF. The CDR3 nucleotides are TGTGCCAGCAGCGTAGCCGGTCTCCTGCCAGATACGCAGTATTTT.